This is a list of T cell receptor beta chains from one sample in a study of identical twins. One entry per CDR3 protein, called by TCRdb with MiXCR from the 5' RACE reads. The sample yields 550,000 to 700,000 distinct CDR3 sequences, less than 25% seen once. These same data were also listed under a study on T cells expressing NK-cell markers.

Input material: PBMCs. All receptors come from a woman between 18 and 29 years old in good health. Both conserved end residues are part of each CDR3. D genes are given only for firm matches. The size entry is marked missing in some rows and otherwise reads once, few, many or a size class.

clone_size	v_call	j_call	d_call	cdr3_aa	cdr3_nt
NA	TRBV11-2	TRBJ2-5	NA	CASRSLRGWQETQYF	TGTGCCAGCAGATCACTCCGGGGGTGGCAAGAGACCCAGTACTTC
NA	TRBV7-9	TRBJ2-1	TRBD2	CASTDTSGGSYNEQFF	TGTGCCAGCACCGATACTAGCGGGGGGTCTTACAATGAGCAGTTCTTC
few	TRBV6-1	TRBJ1-1	TRBD1	CASSEPGQGYTEAFF	TGTGCCAGCAGTGAACCGGGACAGGGGTACACTGAAGCTTTCTTT
many	TRBV29-1	TRBJ2-1	NA	CSAVITEQFF	TGCAGCGCCGTGATCACAGAGCAGTTCTTC
NA	TRBV20-1	TRBJ1-6	TRBD1	CSARQGATLHF	TGCAGTGCCAGACAGGGGGCGACCCTCCACTTT
few	TRBV28	TRBJ2-3	NA	CASRARDTQYF	TGTGCCAGCAGAGCGAGGGATACGCAGTATTTT
NA	TRBV11-3	TRBJ2-3	NA	CAGRHSYF	TGTGCCGGTCGGCACTCCTATTTT
NA	TRBV3-1	TRBJ2-3	NA	CASSPQGTYNGDTQYF	TGTGCCAGCAGCCCTCAAGGGACATATAACGGAGATACGCAGTATTTT
few	TRBV20-1	TRBJ2-1	TRBD2	CSARGGSGRGNEQFF	TGCAGTGCTAGAGGCGGTAGCGGGAGGGGCAATGAGCAGTTCTTC
NA	TRBV7-9	TRBJ2-3	NA	CASSFRYYGADTQYF	TGTGCCAGCAGCTTTAGATACTACGGGGCAGATACGCAGTATTTT
NA	TRBV12-3/TRBV12-4	TRBJ1-1	NA	CASSSLQDTEAFF	TGTGCCAGCAGTTCCCTCCAGGACACTGAAGCTTTCTTT
many	TRBV12-3/TRBV12-4	TRBJ2-7	NA	CASSFASEQYF	TGTGCCAGCAGTTTCGCAAGCGAGCAGTACTTC
NA	TRBV6-5	TRBJ1-2	TRBD1	CASRYSTDRGSGYTF	TGTGCCAGCAGGTACTCGACGGACAGGGGGTCTGGCTACACCTTC
NA	TRBV10-3	TRBJ2-3	TRBD1	CAIRSGTATDTQYF	TGTGCCATCCGCTCCGGGACAGCGACAGATACGCAGTATTTT
few	TRBV27	TRBJ1-6	NA	CASKGGPYNSPLHF	TGTGCCAGCAAGGGAGGCCCCTATAATTCACCCCTCCACTTT
few	TRBV20-1	TRBJ2-7	NA	CSAGGGTVTYEQYF	TGCAGTGCCGGCGGAGGAACGGTTACCTACGAGCAGTACTTC
NA	TRBV10-3	TRBJ2-7	NA	CAISEGTEYEQYF	TGTGCCATCAGTGAGGGGACCGAATACGAGCAGTACTTC
many	TRBV6-5	TRBJ2-7	TRBD1	CASSYSWGQGYEQYF	TGTGCCAGCAGTTACTCGTGGGGACAGGGGTACGAGCAGTACTTC
NA	TRBV20-1	TRBJ2-1	NA	CSARFLGSSSYNEQFF	TGCAGTGCTAGATTTCTCGGTTCGAGCTCCTACAATGAGCAGTTCTTC
many	TRBV4-2	TRBJ2-1	NA	CASSAGGYNEQFF	TGTGCCAGCAGCGCCGGGGGCTACAATGAGCAGTTCTTC
many	TRBV6-4	TRBJ2-3	TRBD2	CASSDSTSGGTDTQYF	TGTGCCAGCAGTGACTCAACTAGCGGGGGCACAGATACGCAGTATTTT
NA	TRBV7-2	TRBJ2-1	NA	CASRATGPSGEQFF	TGTGCCAGCAGGGCTACGGGACCCAGCGGTGAGCAGTTCTTC
NA	TRBV7-2	TRBJ1-2	NA	CASSPGQTLGYGYTF	TGTGCCAGCAGCCCCGGACAGACCCTAGGCTATGGCTACACCTTC
NA	TRBV6-5	TRBJ2-3	TRBD2	CASSNPGLAADTQYF	TGTGCCAGCAGTAACCCGGGACTAGCGGCAGATACGCAGTATTTT
many	TRBV20-1	TRBJ2-2	TRBD1	CSAPGQANTGELFF	TGCAGTGCCCCCGGACAGGCGAACACCGGGGAGCTGTTTTTT
NA	TRBV20-1	TRBJ2-3	NA	CSARDGRSGPTTDF	TGCAGTGCTAGAGACGGCCGGAGCGGCCCCACTACGGATTTT
NA	TRBV4-2	TRBJ2-3	TRBD1	CASSETGTGDGSTDTQYF	TGTGCCAGCAGCGAAACCGGGACAGGGGACGGGAGCACAGATACGCAGTATTTT
few	TRBV10-1	TRBJ2-2	NA	CASSGDGNTGELFF	TGCGCCAGCAGTGGGGACGGGAACACCGGGGAGCTGTTTTTT
once	TRBV18	TRBJ2-2	NA	CASSPSQGGTGELFF	TGTGCCAGCTCACCATCCCAGGGAGGCACCGGGGAGCTGTTTTTT
many	TRBV12-3/TRBV12-4	TRBJ2-5	TRBD2	CASSLRGGETQYF	TGCGCCAGCAGCTTGCGGGGGGGAGAGACCCAGTACTTC
few	TRBV24-1	TRBJ2-3	TRBD1	CATSESGTGDTDTQYF	TGTGCCACCAGTGAGAGTGGGACAGGCGACACAGATACGCAGTATTTT
NA	TRBV12-3/TRBV12-4	TRBJ1-1	NA	CASRLDSFTEAFF	TGTGCCAGTCGACTGGACAGTTTCACTGAAGCTTTCTTT
NA	TRBV28	TRBJ2-1	TRBD2	CASSPGTSGRHEQFF	TGTGCCAGCAGTCCCGGAACTAGCGGGAGACATGAGCAGTTCTTC
NA	TRBV15	TRBJ2-3	NA	CATSRDHKRRGTDTQYF	TGTGCCACCAGCAGAGATCATAAGAGGCGGGGCACAGATACGCAGTATTTT
few	TRBV20-1	TRBJ2-1	TRBD1	CSARVPLFPGQRGSEQFF	TGCAGTGCTAGAGTCCCACTTTTTCCGGGACAGAGAGGCAGCGAGCAGTTCTTC
NA	TRBV7-3	TRBJ1-1	TRBD1	CASSWTGDGSTEAFF	TGTGCCAGCAGCTGGACAGGTGATGGTAGTACTGAAGCTTTCTTT
many	TRBV20-1	TRBJ1-6	NA	CSARRQENSPLHF	TGCAGTGCAAGGAGACAGGAGAATTCACCCCTCCACTTT
few	TRBV7-9	TRBJ1-2	TRBD1	CASSISGQGNYGYTF	TGTGCCAGCAGCATCTCGGGACAGGGGAACTATGGCTACACCTTC